The entry below describes one TCR beta chain. Its antigen is not identified. These data originate in a study of vaccination effects on CD4 cells after COVID-19. Study outcomes and limitations: After vaccination, at late timepoints, clones induced by infection and by vaccine contracted markedly. Early timepoints after infection were absent, and convalescent patients were few in the study.

Clones were sequenced by immunoSEQ multiplex PCR, and TCRdb holds only the in-frame ones, with some missing. The profile covers around 24,000 clones, with roughly 74% appearing a single time and roughly 3% taken by the ten largest. Expansion with viral peptide pools was applied to antigen-specific CD4+ T cells by the ViraFEST assay prior to sequencing. Culturing for 10 to 11 days preceded CD4+ T cell isolation. Recipients of the vaccine had no prior SARS-CoV-2 infection and negative nucleocapsid antibodies. A density of roughly 2 million PBMC per well was used; these cells were cultured with roughly 10 IU/ml IL-2 and roughly 9.2 ug/ml peptides. Deletions cut 4 bases from V and 3 bases from J, with 10 bases between. The CDR3 length is 13 residues. From germline, CDR1 is SGHNT and CDR2 YYREEE (reference sequence).

This rearrangement joins TRBV5-4 to TRBJ1-1; D is unresolved. The sequenced sample was CD4+ T cells from PBMCs cultured with SARS-CoV-2 spike peptides, obtained before COVID-19 vaccination. The sequence came from a human donor who received a COVID-19 vaccine. Here the CDR3 DNA reads TGTGCCAGCAGCCAAGTAGTTGACACTGAAGCTTTCTTT. Amino acids: CASSQVVDTEAFF.